Below, 23 T cell receptor beta chains from the same sample are listed, as sequenced in a study of shared clonotypes between healthy human individuals. Sequencing was performed with immunoSEQ multiplex PCR; in TCRdb, only in-frame clones are kept and a portion is missing. The data show about 2.5 million clones, around 90% seen once. Specimen: naive CD4+ T cells from PBMCs. Specified subset: CD45RA+ positively selected. Receptor source: a man between 18 and 29 years old in good health. Some clones in this sample may be carry-over from other donors' samples.

CDR3 nucleotides: TGTGCCAGCAGTCCCTACAGGGCAGGTCAGCCCCAGCATTTT. It translates to CASSPYRAGQPQHF. V is TRBV27 and J is TRBJ1-5; perhaps TRBD1 as D (6 bases). This CDR3 has 14 amino acids. Trimming took 5 bases from V and 6 from J, leaving 14 bases between them. Germline loops: CDR1 MNHEY, CDR2 SMNVEV (reference sequence).

This chain uses TRBV7-9 with TRBJ2-3; D is unresolved. CDR3 length: 15 residues. The germline V gene has CDR1 SEHNR and CDR2 FQNEAQ (reference sequence). V lost 8 bases, J lost 0 bases, and 15 bases lay in between. CDR3 loop: CASPLHADSTDTQYF. The DNA of the CDR3 is TGTGCCAGCCCACTTCATGCTGATAGCACAGATACGCAGTATTTT.

J is TRBJ1-2 and V is TRBV21-1; the table's D call, TRBD1, was not checked against the DNA. TRBV21-1 is shown as a pseudogene. This CDR3 is 17 amino acids long. The CDR3: CASSSGTAEPFNYGYTF. The CDR3 DNA sequence: TGTGCCAGCAGCAGTGGGACAGCAGAACCATTCAACTATGGCTACACCTTC.

This chain links TRBV5-8 with TRBJ1-2; D call uncertain. Trimming shortened V by 0 bases and J by 4 bases, and 13 bases separated the two germline ends. The CDR3 loop spans 15 amino acids. Germline values: CDR1 SGHTS, CDR2 YDEGEE. The CDR3 loop is CASSLEFGRVYGYTF. The CDR3 DNA reads TGTGCCAGCAGCTTGGAGTTTGGCAGAGTCTATGGCTACACCTTC.

About this clone: The same CDR3 arises from other DNA sequences in this sample as well. This rearrangement joins TRBV7-2 to TRBJ2-2, with D possibly being TRBD1 (5 bases). The CDR3 runs to 14 residues. V shed 2 bases and J shed 5 bases, with 9 bases lying between them. Germline values: CDR1 SGHTA, CDR2 FQGNSA. The CDR3 sequence: CASSLFRGTGELFF. Written as DNA, the CDR3 is TGTGCCAGCAGCTTATTTAGGGGAACCGGGGAGCTGTTTTTT. The whole variable domain, filled in from reference TRBV7-2 and TRBJ2-2, reads GAGVSQSPSNKVTEKGKDVELRCDPISGHTALYWYRQSLGQGLEFLIYFQGNSAPDKSGLPSDRFSAERTGGSVSTLTIQRTQQEDSAVYLCASSLFRGTGELFFGEGSRLTVL.

A word on this clone: The same CDR3 arises from other DNA sequences in this sample as well. The rearrangement uses TRBV18 and TRBJ1-2, with TRBD1 matching over 11 bases. The trim removed 0 bases at V and 4 bases at J, leaving 1 base unmatched. CDR1 KGHSH and CDR2 LQKENI come from the germline V gene. The CDR3 is made up of 15 amino acids. CDR3 coding DNA: TGTGCCAGCTCACCACCGGGGACAGGGGGCTATGGCTACACCTTC. Protein sequence: CASSPPGTGGYGYTF.

V gene TRBV9 combines with J gene TRBJ2-1, with 8 bases aligning to TRBD2. The CDR3 contains 18 residues. The V and J ends lost 0 bases and 4 bases, in that order; junction bases with no gene match: 12. Germline loops: CDR1 SGDLS, CDR2 YYNGEE. The CDR3 reads CASSVADPREGQYNEQFF. The CDR3 region has the DNA TGTGCCAGCAGCGTAGCAGACCCACGGGAGGGCCAGTACAATGAGCAGTTCTTC.

This chain uses TRBV7-9 with TRBJ2-3; a possible D gene is TRBD2 (6 bases). Per germline, CDR1 SEHNR and CDR2 FQNEAQ (reference sequence). V lost 3 bases to trimming and J lost 1 base, with 8 bases between them. The length of the CDR3 is 14 residues. The CDR3 is CASSLQRGTDTQYF. The CDR3 bases are TGTGCCAGCAGCTTGCAGCGGGGCACAGATACGCAGTATTTT. Using reference TRBV7-9 and TRBJ2-3 for the parts outside the CDR3, the full variable domain is DTGVSQNPRHKITKRGQNVTFRCDPISEHNRLYWYRQTLGQGPEFLTYFQNEAQLEKSRLLSDRFSAERPKGSFSTLEIQRTEQGDSAMYLCASSLQRGTDTQYFGPGTRLTVL.

This clone was picked up one time. The rearrangement uses TRBV6-1 and TRBJ2-3; D gene ambiguous. The V end was cut by 0 bases, the J end by 1 base, with 8 bases between. The germline V gene has CDR1 MNHNS and CDR2 SASEGT. This CDR3 has 15 amino acids. The DNA for the CDR3 is TGTGCCAGCAGTGAAGCGCCTTACGGCACAGATACGCAGTATTTT. Encoded protein: CASSEAPYGTDTQYF.

V usage is TRBV28 and J usage is TRBJ1-2, with 7 bases that match TRBD1. V shed 7 bases and J 8 bases; nucleotides not matched to a gene: 10. The germline CDR1 and CDR2 sequences are MDHEN and SYDVKM. CDR3 size: 13 residues. The CDR3 DNA sequence: TGTGCCAGCATTAGTACAGGGGAAATCGGCTACACCTTC. Encoded protein: CASISTGEIGYTF.

Comment on this clone: The sample has other DNA sequences that encode this CDR3 too. This chain uses TRBV7-8 with TRBJ2-4; tentatively, D is TRBD2 (5 bases). V was pared by 1 base and J by 1 base, with 5 bases between. The length of the CDR3 is 14 residues. Germline-derived CDR1 and CDR2 are SGHVS and FQNEAQ. The CDR3 spells CASSLGGAKNIQYF. The CDR3 bases are TGTGCCAGCAGCTTAGGCGGGGCCAAAAACATTCAGTACTTC.

This chain connects TRBV28 to TRBJ1-2; TRBD1 aligns across 8 bases. Germline CDR1 MDHEN, CDR2 SYDVKM. This CDR3 contains 15 residues. The J segment lost 3 bases and the V segment lost 7 bases, leaving 10 bases of the junction unmatched. CDR3 nucleotide sequence: TGTGCCAGCAATTATCAGGGGGCGGGCTACTATGGCTACACCTTC. This gives the protein CASNYQGAGYYGYTF.

This clone came up once. The chain carries TRBV13 and TRBJ2-7; 11 bases are a match to TRBD1. The germline V gene encodes CDR1 PRHDT and CDR2 FYEKMQ (reference sequence). The trim removed 5 bases at V and 3 bases at J, leaving 3 bases unmatched. The CDR3 extends over 14 amino acids. The CDR3, as DNA: TGTGCCAGCAGCAAGGACAGGGGGCACTACGAGCAGTACTTC. Residues: CASSKDRGHYEQYF.

Points on this clone: Other DNA sequences from this sample encode an identical CDR3 as well. The chain links TRBV28 to TRBJ2-6; D remains unclear. CDR3 length: 14 amino acids. CDR1 is MDHEN, CDR2 SYDVKM, per germline. The germline V and J ends were trimmed by 4 bases and 1 base, with 5 bases remaining between them. The CDR3 nucleotides read TGTGCCAGCAGTTCAAGATCTGGGGCCAACGTCCTGACTTTC. It yields the protein CASSSRSGANVLTF. Combining the CDR3 with reference TRBV28 and TRBJ2-6 gives the whole variable domain DVKVTQSSRYLVKRTGEKVFLECVQDMDHENMFWYRQDPGLGLRLIYFSYDVKMKEKGDIPEGYSVSREKKERFSLILESASTNQTSMYLCASSSRSGANVLTFGAGSRLTVL.

This chain joins TRBV7-8 and TRBJ2-5; tentatively, D is TRBD1 (5 bases). The CDR3 covers 15 residues. Germline-derived CDR1 and CDR2 are SGHVS and FQNEAQ. Trimming pared 4 bases from V and 4 bases from J, leaving 16 bases between. The CDR3, as DNA: TGTGCCAGCAGCTCACTCATGGGGCCAGCAGAGACCCAGTACTTC. It translates to CASSSLMGPAETQYF.

This sequence joins TRBV20-1 and TRBJ1-1; D unresolved. The CDR3 spans 9 residues. Germline-derived CDR1 and CDR2 are DFQATT and SNEGSKA (reference sequence). CDR3 DNA: TGCAGCCCTAACACTGAAGCTTTCTTT. Its protein product is CSPNTEAFF.

The V call is TRBV6-5, the J call TRBJ1-1; no firm D call. V lost 7 bases to trimming and J lost 5 bases, with 17 bases between them. Germline V gene lookup returns CDR1 MNHEY and CDR2 SVGAGI. The CDR3 loop spans 14 amino acids. The CDR3 nucleotides are TGTGCCAGCACCCAAAGGCGGACTCATACTGAAGCTTTCTTT. This gives the protein CASTQRRTHTEAFF.

With respect to this clone: The sample carries other DNA sequences with the same CDR3. This rearrangement joins TRBV15 to TRBJ1-4, with D maybe TRBD1 (6 bases). This CDR3 has 15 residues. Trimming cost V 0 bases and J 5 bases, with 10 bases left between them. In germline, CDR1 is LNHNV, CDR2 YYDKDF (reference sequence). The CDR3 DNA is TGTGCCACCAGCAGAGATCAAACAGGGAATGAAAAACTGTTTTTT. This gives the protein CATSRDQTGNEKLFF.

The rearrangement links TRBV15 to TRBJ2-7; D not certain. This CDR3 is built from 14 residues. V lost 0 bases to trimming and J lost 5 bases, with 11 bases between them. Germline V gene data show CDR1 as LNHNV and CDR2 as YYDKDF (reference sequence). Here the CDR3 reads CATSRDLVADEQYF. CDR3 nucleotides: TGTGCCACCAGCAGAGATCTGGTAGCCGACGAGCAGTACTTC.

The chain recombines TRBV5-4 with TRBJ2-7; TRBD2 agrees at 11 bases. The CDR3 loop spans 15 amino acids. In germline, CDR1 is SGHNT, CDR2 YYREEE (reference sequence). The V and J ends lost 2 bases and 3 bases, in that order; junction bases with no gene match: 4. The CDR3, as DNA: TGTGCCAGCAGCTTACCGGGACTAGCGGACTACGAGCAGTACTTC. It translates to CASSLPGLADYEQYF.

J is TRBJ2-3 and V is TRBV5-1, with D unclear. CDR1 and CDR2 from the germline V gene are SGHRS and YFSETQ. Trimming removed 4 bases from V and 1 base from J, with 10 bases in between. The length of the CDR3 is 14 residues. CDR3 in DNA: TGCGCCAGCAGCCACGATACCCGCACAGATACGCAGTATTTT. The encoded protein is CASSHDTRTDTQYF.

This rearrangement joins TRBV9 to TRBJ1-3, with D uncertain. The V gene's germline CDR1 is SGDLS and CDR2 YYNGEE. The CDR3 consists of 15 residues. V lost 0 bases and J lost 0, with 7 bases in between. CDR3 sequence reads: CASSVDVDSGNTIYF. The CDR3 DNA sequence: TGTGCCAGCAGCGTAGATGTGGACTCTGGAAACACCATATATTTT.

This clone was seen a few times. V is TRBV5-6 and J is TRBJ1-1, with 7 bases that match TRBD1. Germline-derived CDR1 and CDR2 are SGHDT and YYEEEE. The CDR3 runs 13 residues. J lost 4 bases, V lost 4 bases, and 4 bases had no gene match. For the CDR3, the DNA is TGTGCCAGCAGCCCCAGGGGGGTCACTGAAGCTTTCTTT. It yields the protein CASSPRGVTEAFF.